This T cell receptor (beta chain) was retrieved from a study of blood T cell repertoires in COVID-19. At the level of the study: Researchers got acute and convalescent COVID-19 samples from the United States, Italy and Spain. Nucleic acid was either cDNA or gDNA, and it came from T cells, B-cell-depleted T cells, or PBMCs.

The CDR3 spans 13 residues. CDR1 is LGHDT and CDR2 is YNNKEL in the germline V gene (reference sequence). The V end was cut by 8 bases, the J end by 5 bases, with 15 bases between. Authors' processing steps: Amplification with reference gene primers provided the estimates of nucleated cell counts. Using immunoSEQ multiplex PCR, the repertoire was profiled, and TCRdb retains in-frame clones only, with some absent. V, J and clone size reflect that table, while D and trimming were determined from the DNA. The sample has about 230,000 clones, around 89% seen once. The sample taken for sequencing was PBMCs or T cells enriched from blood (not recorded which). The gene calls are TRBV3-1 (or the pseudogene TRBV3-2) and TRBJ2-5; weak D call: TRBD1 (7 bases). The TCR was taken from a woman between 35 and 50 years old with acute COVID-19. Here the CDR3 reads CASLSRGAETQYF. The CDR3 DNA reads TGTGCCAGCTTGTCCAGGGGGGCTGAGACCCAGTACTTC.